This paragraph reports one TCR beta chain. The data originate from a study of blood T cell repertoires in COVID-19. At the level of the study: Sample material is recorded as cDNA or gDNA derived from T cells, B-cell-depleted T cells, or PBMCs.

Trimming cost V 4 bases and J 5 bases, with 14 bases left between them. The length of the CDR3 is 14 residues. The germline CDR1 and CDR2 sequences are LGHDT and YNNKEL (reference sequence). In the study's own analysis: Amplifying reference gene primers gave estimates of nucleated cell counts. The method was immunoSEQ multiplex PCR; TCRdb's version includes in-frame clones alone and lacks a portion of them. V and J calls and clone size are copied from that table; D and trimming were computed from the DNA. The table shows roughly 160,000 clones, with around 83% occurring only once. The source of this sequence is a woman between 45 and 60 years old with COVID-19, enrolled during active disease. The chain has TRBV3-1 (or the pseudogene TRBV3-2) and TRBJ1-1, with TRBD1 as a possible D gene (6 bases). The source material was peripheral blood. CDR3 nucleotide sequence: TGTGCCAGCAGCCGGGCAGGGGCTTTGACTGAAGCTTTCTTT. The encoded protein is CASSRAGALTEAFF.